This T cell receptor beta chain was found in a study of blood T cell repertoires in COVID-19. Study-wide context: Sites in the United States, Italy and Spain provided acute and convalescent COVID-19 samples. From T cells, B-cell-depleted T cells, or PBMCs came the material, which was cDNA or gDNA.

The germline V gene has CDR1 SGHAT and CDR2 FQNNGV. J lost 9 bases, V lost 5 bases, and 5 bases had no gene match. There are 14 residues in the CDR3. Authors' analysis steps: Amplification with reference gene primers provided the estimates of nucleated cell counts. Repertoires were generated with immunoSEQ multiplex PCR, while TCRdb's copy carries only in-frame clones and drops some. Clone size and the V and J calls come from that table; the DNA yielded D and trimming. The profile shows 70,000 to 95,000 clones, 88% of them singletons. The clonotype originates from a man in his 70s with acute or convalescent COVID-19. Specimen: peripheral blood. The rearrangement uses TRBV11-2 and TRBJ2-2; 11 positions agree with TRBD1. The CDR3 region is CASSPGQGDRELFF. The CDR3 DNA is TGTGCCAGCAGCCCGGGACAGGGGGACCGGGAGCTGTTTTTT.